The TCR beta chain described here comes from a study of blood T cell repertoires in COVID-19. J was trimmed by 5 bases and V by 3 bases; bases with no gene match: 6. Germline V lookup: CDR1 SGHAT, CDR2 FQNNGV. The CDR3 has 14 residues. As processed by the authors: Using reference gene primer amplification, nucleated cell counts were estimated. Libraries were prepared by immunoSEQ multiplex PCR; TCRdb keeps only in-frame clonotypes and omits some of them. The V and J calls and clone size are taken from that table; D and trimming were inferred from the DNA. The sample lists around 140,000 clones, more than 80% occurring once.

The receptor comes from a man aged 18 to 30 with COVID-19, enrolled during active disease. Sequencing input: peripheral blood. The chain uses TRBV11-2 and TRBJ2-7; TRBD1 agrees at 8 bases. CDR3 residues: CASSFGQGSHEQYF. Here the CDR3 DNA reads TGTGCCAGCAGCTTCGGACAGGGAAGCCACGAGCAGTACTTC.